Described below is a single T cell receptor beta chain sequence and its context. Its specificity is unknown. This record belongs to a study of identical twins. The study's findings and limits: Twin sharing of out-of-frame TCR alpha was underestimated by models in monozygotic pairs. Not following the same donors, the study drew its conclusions from cross-sectional statistical analysis. Twin pairs had excess sharing that was weaker in beta out-of-frame sequences.

TCRdb recomputed calls from the 5' RACE reads with MiXCR, one row per CDR3 protein. The table has about 220,000 distinct CDR3 sequences, 6.5% to 8.5% seen once. V lost 1 base and J 5 bases, leaving 11 bases between the germline ends. The CDR3 sequence is 15 residues long. A further study also used this sample, focusing on yellow fever vaccine responses in identical twins.

Sequencing input: memory (CD45RO+) T cells sorted from blood. This receptor was taken from a woman between 18 and 30 years old in good health. The rearrangement uses TRBV12-3 or TRBV12-4 and TRBJ2-2; no clear D. The CDR3 region is CASSLVGFGTGELFF. The CDR3 DNA reads as TGTGCCAGCAGTTTAGTCGGTTTCGGGACCGGGGAGCTGTTTTTT.